A selection of T cell receptor beta chains follows, all from one sample in a study of human T cells and chemical hapten exposure. One entry per CDR3 protein results from TCRdb running MiXCR on the RACE reads. The data contain roughly 69,000 distinct CDR3 sequences, approximately 10% of them seen just once; the ten biggest clones take up around 2.1%. Sequencing was performed on whole blood, taken in connection with sensitization to the hapten diphenylcyclopropenone (DPC). The receptors derive from a woman in her 30s with alopecia areata. Some clones in this sample may be carry-over from other donors' samples. The CDR3 runs from the conserved cysteine through the conserved F or W. D genes are given only for firm matches. Size is omitted from some rows. Given values are once, few, many or a class for expanded clones.

j_call clone_size v_call d_call cdr3_aa cdr3_nt
TRBJ1-5 few TRBV28 . CASSPTGDQPQHF TGTGCCAGCAGCCCGACGGGGGATCAGCCCCAGCATTTT
TRBJ2-7 . TRBV18 . CASSPDREQYF TGTGCCAGCTCACCGGACCGCGAGCAGTACTTC
TRBJ2-4 . TRBV11-2 . CASSLVEGPQYF TGTGCCAGCAGCTTAGTGGAAGGCCCTCAGTACTTC
TRBJ2-1 . TRBV20-1 TRBD2 CSATLWGEGYNEQFF TGCAGTGCTACCCTTTGGGGGGAGGGATACAATGAGCAGTTCTTC
TRBJ2-2 . TRBV10-2 . CASSAIVSGELFF TGCGCCAGCAGCGCAATAGTATCCGGGGAGCTGTTTTTT
TRBJ2-1 many TRBV5-4 TRBD2 CASSSKRESYNEQFF TGTGCCAGCAGCTCAAAGCGGGAGTCCTACAATGAGCAGTTCTTC
TRBJ1-5 . TRBV12-3/TRBV12-4 TRBD1 CASSSPGGRDQPQHF TGTGCCAGCAGTTCCCCAGGGGGACGGGATCAGCCCCAGCATTTT
TRBJ2-7 . TRBV27 . CASPGCGFYEQYF TGTGCCAGCCCCGGCTGTGGGTTCTACGAGCAGTACTTC
TRBJ2-1 few TRBV20-1 TRBD2 CSALRPPSGGAPYNEQFF TGCAGTGCTCTCAGGCCCCCTAGCGGGGGGGCCCCCTACAATGAGCAGTTCTTC
TRBJ1-5 few TRBV5-1 . CASSFAGGQPQHF TGCGCCAGCAGCTTTGCAGGCGGTCAGCCCCAGCATTTT
TRBJ2-2 . TRBV10-3 TRBD2 CAIRLAGGPGTGELFF TGTGCCATCCGACTAGCGGGAGGGCCCGGCACCGGGGAGCTGTTTTTT
TRBJ2-1 many TRBV29-1 TRBD2 CSVDRLAGSEQFF TGCAGCGTTGATAGACTAGCGGGTAGTGAGCAGTTCTTC
TRBJ1-1 many TRBV3-1 . CASSYGEPNTEAFF TGTGCCAGCAGCTATGGGGAGCCGAACACTGAAGCTTTCTTT
TRBJ2-2 . TRBV6-5 . CASSYSDRYTGELFF TGTGCCAGCAGTTACTCTGACAGATACACCGGGGAGCTGTTTTTT
TRBJ1-5 few TRBV6-2/TRBV6-3 TRBD1 CASNSYGQGNSNQPQHF TGTGCCAGCAATTCCTATGGACAGGGGAATAGCAATCAGCCCCAGCATTTT
TRBJ2-7 . TRBV6-2/TRBV6-3 TRBD2 CASSTKGLADYEQYF TGTGCCAGCAGTACTAAGGGACTAGCGGACTACGAGCAGTACTTC
TRBJ2-7 . TRBV7-2 TRBD1 CASSLGDRGYEQYF TGTGCCAGCAGCTTAGGTGACAGGGGGTACGAGCAGTACTTC
TRBJ2-1 . TRBV28 . CASNPDRINEQFF TGTGCCAGCAATCCTGACAGGATCAATGAGCAGTTCTTC
TRBJ1-6 many TRBV21-1 . CASSEQGSSYNSPLHF TGTGCCAGCAGCGAACAGGGGAGCTCCTATAATTCACCCCTCCACTTT
TRBJ2-7 many TRBV7-6 TRBD1 CASSQAATGGYEQYF TGTGCCAGCAGCCAAGCAGCCACAGGGGGTTACGAGCAGTACTTC
TRBJ2-7 many TRBV7-9 . CASSLDLAPYEQYF TGTGCCAGCAGCTTAGATCTAGCTCCATACGAGCAGTACTTC
TRBJ1-5 few TRBV6-2/TRBV6-3 . CASSAGSSNQPQHF TGTGCCAGCAGCGCAGGGAGTAGCAATCAGCCCCAGCATTTT
TRBJ1-2 few TRBV9 . CASSVEVNSYGYTF TGTGCCAGCAGCGTAGAAGTTAACAGCTATGGCTACACCTTC
TRBJ1-2 once TRBV28 . CASSSHNPRGAHGYTF TGTGCCAGCAGTTCCCATAACCCCCGGGGGGCGCATGGCTACACCTTC
TRBJ2-1 few TRBV28 TRBD2 CASRLAGVHDEQFF TGTGCCAGCAGGCTAGCGGGGGTACATGATGAGCAGTTCTTC
TRBJ2-7 few TRBV5-8 TRBD2 CASSIASGPAYEQYF TGTGCCAGCAGCATAGCTAGCGGGCCAGCCTACGAGCAGTACTTC
TRBJ2-7 medium-sized TRBV5-1 . CASSLAAAFPEQYF TGCGCCAGCAGCTTGGCGGCTGCTTTTCCCGAGCAGTACTTC
TRBJ2-7 few TRBV25-1 . CASSESKDTYEQYF TGTGCCAGCAGTGAATCGAAGGATACCTACGAGCAGTACTTC
TRBJ2-7 many TRBV29-1 . CSVEVEGFPYEQYF TGCAGCGTTGAAGTCGAGGGGTTCCCCTACGAGCAGTACTTC
TRBJ1-5 . TRBV6-2/TRBV6-3 . CASSYAGLRGNNQPQHF TGTGCCAGCAGTTACGCCGGTCTCAGGGGTAACAATCAGCCCCAGCATTTT
TRBJ1-5 . TRBV27 . CASGHRLGNQPQHF TGTGCCAGCGGCCACAGGTTGGGCAATCAGCCCCAGCATTTT
TRBJ2-5 many TRBV5-1 . CASSLEETQYF TGTGCCAGCAGCTTAGAAGAGACCCAGTACTTC
TRBJ1-2 few TRBV12-3/TRBV12-4 TRBD1 CASSLQQGNGYTF TGTGCCAGCAGTTTACAACAGGGGAATGGCTACACCTTC
TRBJ2-7 many TRBV2 . CASSAQPYEQYF TGTGCCAGCAGTGCCCAGCCCTACGAGCAGTACTTC
TRBJ1-1 . TRBV28 TRBD1 CASGIRGGTGGTTEAFF TGTGCCAGCGGAATTAGAGGTGGGACAGGAGGAACAACTGAAGCTTTCTTT
TRBJ1-1 few TRBV28 . CASSRGGFGEAFF TGTGCCAGCAGTAGGGGAGGCTTCGGTGAAGCTTTCTTT
TRBJ1-6 . TRBV27 . CASRGSYNSPLHF TGTGCCAGCAGAGGGAGTTATAATTCACCCCTCCACTTT
TRBJ1-2 many TRBV7-9 . CASSLARNQYGYTF TGTGCCAGCAGCTTAGCCCGGAACCAGTATGGCTACACCTTC
TRBJ2-2 few TRBV6-6 TRBD2 CASSSTNPGTSGGWTGELFF TGTGCCAGCAGTTCCACAAACCCCGGGACTAGCGGGGGGTGGACCGGGGAGCTGTTTTTT
TRBJ2-7 . TRBV5-6 TRBD2 CASSSGGAGDEQYF TGTGCCAGCAGCTCGGGGGGGGCCGGGGACGAGCAGTACTTC
TRBJ2-2 . TRBV6-5 TRBD2 CASSYQGGRTGELFF TGTGCCAGCAGTTATCAAGGCGGGAGAACCGGGGAGCTGTTTTTT
TRBJ2-7 many TRBV29-1 TRBD2 CSVGDYRYEQYF TGCAGCGTCGGGGACTACCGCTACGAGCAGTACTTC
TRBJ2-7 many TRBV3-1 TRBD1 CASSRGQGSYEQYF TGTGCCAGCAGCCGCGGACAGGGCTCCTACGAGCAGTACTTC
TRBJ1-2 many TRBV19 . CASSIRQAHYGYTF TGTGCCAGTAGTATCAGACAGGCCCACTATGGCTACACCTTC
TRBJ2-7 . TRBV6-6 . CASSYSRLTYEQYF TGTGCCAGCAGTTACTCTAGACTCACCTACGAGCAGTACTTC
TRBJ1-1 . TRBV29-1 . CSVVLSGGWSTEAFF TGCAGCGTTGTCCTATCGGGGGGGTGGAGCACTGAAGCTTTCTTT
TRBJ2-2 . TRBV4-1 . CASSQDSQGTNTGELFF TGCGCCAGCAGCCAAGATTCCCAGGGGACAAACACCGGGGAGCTGTTTTTT
TRBJ1-1 few TRBV28 . CASSLRIRGGRNTEAFF TGTGCCAGCAGTTTACGCATCCGGGGGGGAAGGAACACTGAAGCTTTCTTT
TRBJ2-2 few TRBV5-1 TRBD1 CASSLRQGPTGELFF TGCGCCAGCAGCTTACGACAGGGACCTACCGGGGAGCTGTTTTTT
TRBJ1-1 many TRBV20-1 . CSARDSGAPAFF TGCAGTGCTAGAGATTCGGGGGCGCCTGCTTTCTTT